One sample yielded the 3 T cell receptor beta chains listed below, sequenced in a study of blood T cell repertoires in COVID-19. This table comes from immunoSEQ multiplex PCR, and its TCRdb copy is limited to in-frame clones, with some not included. The repertoire holds 250,000 or so clones, with about 91% as singletons. The sample was peripheral blood. The receptors were sampled from a woman aged 40 to 50 who had recovered from COVID-19.

The rearrangement uses TRBV28 and TRBJ1-1; TRBD1 matches 9 bases. The germline V gene has CDR1 MDHEN and CDR2 SYDVKM. V lost 7 bases and J lost 6; bases outside the gene matches: 15. The CDR3 sequence is 16 residues long. CDR3 protein: CASTNGQGIVGSEAFF. The CDR3 coding sequence is TGTGCCAGCACCAATGGACAGGGGATCGTAGGTTCTGAAGCTTTCTTT.

The gene calls are TRBV27 and TRBJ1-1; D ambiguous. This CDR3 has 14 residues. Germline CDR1 and CDR2: MNHEY and SMNVEV (reference sequence). V was cut by 2 bases and J by 2 bases, with 9 bases left in between. CDR3: CASSLQATNTEAFF. The CDR3 coding sequence is TGTGCCAGCAGTTTACAAGCAACCAACACTGAAGCTTTCTTT.

The chain carries TRBV2 and TRBJ1-5; 9 bases are shared with TRBD1. The CDR3 extends over 15 amino acids. Trimming took 7 bases from V and 11 from J; bases not matched to a gene: 15. CDR1 is SNHLY and CDR2 is FYNNEI in the germline V gene. This chain's CDR3 is CASTKGQGGYGAQHF. The CDR3, as DNA: TGTGCCAGCACCAAGGGACAGGGCGGGTATGGGGCCCAGCATTTT.